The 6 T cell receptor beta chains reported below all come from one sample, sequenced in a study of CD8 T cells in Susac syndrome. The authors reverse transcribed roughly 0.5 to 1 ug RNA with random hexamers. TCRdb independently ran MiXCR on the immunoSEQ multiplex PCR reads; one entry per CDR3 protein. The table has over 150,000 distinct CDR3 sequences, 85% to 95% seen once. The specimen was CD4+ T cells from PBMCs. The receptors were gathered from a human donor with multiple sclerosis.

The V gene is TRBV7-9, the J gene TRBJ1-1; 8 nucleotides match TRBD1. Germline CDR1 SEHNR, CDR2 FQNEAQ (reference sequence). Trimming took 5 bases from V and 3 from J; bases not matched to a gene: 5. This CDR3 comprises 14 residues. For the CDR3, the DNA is TGTGCCAGCAGCCGCCAGACAGGGGACACTGAAGCTTTCTTT. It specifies CASSRQTGDTEAFF.

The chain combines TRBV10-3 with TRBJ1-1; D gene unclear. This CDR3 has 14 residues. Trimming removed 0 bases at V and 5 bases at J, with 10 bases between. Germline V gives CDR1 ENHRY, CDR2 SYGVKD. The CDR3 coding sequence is TGTGCCATCAGTGAGTCGAGGATGGGGACTGAAGCTTTCTTT. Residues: CAISESRMGTEAFF.

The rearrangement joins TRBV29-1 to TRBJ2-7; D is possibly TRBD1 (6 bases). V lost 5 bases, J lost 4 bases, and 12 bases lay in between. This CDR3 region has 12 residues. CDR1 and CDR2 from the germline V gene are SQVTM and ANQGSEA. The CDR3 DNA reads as TGCAGCGTTACAGGGTCGGGATACGAGCAGTACTTC. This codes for CSVTGSGYEQYF.

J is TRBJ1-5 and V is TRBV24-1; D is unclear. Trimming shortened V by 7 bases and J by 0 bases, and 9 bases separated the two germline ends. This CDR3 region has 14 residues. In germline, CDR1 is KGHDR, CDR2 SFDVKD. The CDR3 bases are TGTGCCACCAGCGATAGGATTAGCAATCAGCCCCAGCATTTT. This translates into CATSDRISNQPQHF.

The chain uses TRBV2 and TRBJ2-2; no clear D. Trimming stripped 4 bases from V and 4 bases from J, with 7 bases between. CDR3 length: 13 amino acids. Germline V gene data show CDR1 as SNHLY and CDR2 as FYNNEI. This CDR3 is CASSVRLTGELFF. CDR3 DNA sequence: TGTGCCAGCAGTGTTAGACTCACCGGGGAGCTGTTTTTT.

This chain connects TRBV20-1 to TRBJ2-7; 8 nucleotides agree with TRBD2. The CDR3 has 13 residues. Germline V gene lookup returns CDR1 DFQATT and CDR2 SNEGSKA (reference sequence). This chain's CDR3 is CSYQPGLAYEQYF. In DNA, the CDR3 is TGCAGCTACCAACCGGGACTAGCCTACGAGCAGTACTTC.